The sequence of this T cell receptor beta chain was determined in a study of T cell changes during pregnancy in multiple sclerosis. The method was immunoSEQ multiplex PCR; TCRdb's version includes in-frame clones alone and lacks a portion of them. The sample lists about 40,000 clones, approximately 94% occurring once. The CDR3 consists of 13 residues. Per germline, CDR1 MNHNS and CDR2 SASEGT. V lost 6 bases, J lost 3 bases, and 11 bases lay in between. The rearrangement uses TRBV6-1 and TRBJ1-2; D possibly corresponds to TRBD1 (6 bases). The material sequenced was peripheral blood, taken in the third trimester of pregnancy. The TCR originated in a female donor with multiple sclerosis, enrolled in a pregnancy study. The CDR3 DNA is TGTGCCAGCAGCAGGGGTGGGGACTATGGCTACACCTTC. Translation: CASSRGGDYGYTF.